This T cell receptor (beta chain) was sequenced during a study of PD-1 blockade in classical Hodgkin lymphoma. General study findings and limits: Complete responders' diversity at baseline resembled that of newly diagnosed patients.

Autologous stem cell transplantation was followed by relapse in every patient, and brentuximab vedotin exposure varied. Researchers used magnetic negative selection to pull out pure CD4+ T cells from thawed PBMCs. This clone was found once. The antigen remains undetermined. The CDR3 spans 12 residues. The ends were cut back, 5 bases at V and 2 bases at J, with 7 bases in the middle. Germline V gives CDR1 MNHEY, CDR2 SVGAGI. Libraries were prepared by immunoSEQ multiplex PCR; TCRdb keeps only in-frame clonotypes and omits some of them. The sample consists of around 17,000 clones, over 80% of them appearing once.

The J gene is TRBJ2-7, the V gene TRBV6-5, with D possibly matching TRBD1 (6 bases). This sequence was found in a human donor with classical Hodgkin lymphoma. This specimen was CD4+ T cells from blood, taken at baseline. CDR3 residues: CASSRGTYEQYF. CDR3 DNA sequence: TGTGCCAGCAGTAGGGGGACCTACGAGCAGTACTTC.